Given below is one T cell receptor beta chain in context. Its antigen is unidentified. Clones were sequenced by immunoSEQ multiplex PCR, and TCRdb holds only the in-frame ones, with some missing. Counted here are 90,000 to 150,000 clones, approximately 85% occurring once; the ten biggest clones make up roughly 5%. These data are taken from a study of cytomegalovirus exposure and HLA in healthy donors. Study-wide context: The same platform was used for the roughly 120 validation repertoires as for the 600 to 700 first-cohort repertoires, as reported in a later analysis.

In germline, CDR1 is SGHTA, CDR2 FQGNSA. The CDR3 spans 15 residues. V shed 5 bases and J 6 bases; nucleotides not matched to a gene: 10. The study, taken as a whole, reports: Most TCR sequences were seen very rarely across donors, but some public TCRs occurred in many.

The genes are TRBV7-2 and TRBJ1-5; 7 nucleotides align to TRBD1. The sample taken for sequencing was PBMCs. This clonotype was obtained from a man between 18 and 35 years old in good health and CMV-seronegative. CDR3 coding DNA: TGTGCCAGCAGCCCATTCCAGGGGGACAGTCAGCCCCAGCATTTT. Protein: CASSPFQGDSQPQHF.